This is a list of T cell receptor beta chains from one sample in a study of read filtering for tumor transcriptome and immune sequencing. Via MiXCR, TCRdb re-called the reads, giving one row per CDR3 protein. The sample contains approximately 58,000 distinct CDR3 sequences, approximately 13% of which appear only once. The sample was a population of CD138-negative cells sorted from bone marrow. The receptors stem from a donor over 35 with multiple myeloma. The CDR3 runs from the conserved cysteine through the conserved F or W. The D gene is left open where the match is weak. Clone size is given for some rows only: seen once, a few or many times, or a class if the clone is expanded.

d_call	j_call	clone_size	v_call	cdr3_nt	cdr3_aa
TRBD1	TRBJ2-1	many	TRBV20-1	TGCAGTGCTAGTTCTGGACAGGCAGACAATGAGCAGTTCTTC	CSASSGQADNEQFF
NA	TRBJ2-5	NA	TRBV24-1	TGTGCCACCAGTGACCATACCGGGACATCCCCAGAGACCCAGTACTTC	CATSDHTGTSPETQYF
TRBD1	TRBJ2-7	many	TRBV5-1	TGCGCCAGCAGCTACGGGGACAGTACCTACGAGCAGTACTTC	CASSYGDSTYEQYF
TRBD1	TRBJ1-5	many	TRBV6-1	TGTGCCACCGCCGGGACAGGGTTATCTCTCTACCAGCCCCAGCATTTT	CATAGTGLSLYQPQHF
NA	TRBJ1-3	few	TRBV9	TGTGCCAGCAGCCCGGGGTACGGGGGAAACACCATATATTTT	CASSPGYGGNTIYF
TRBD2	TRBJ2-3	many	TRBV15	TGTGCCACCAGCAGAGAGGGCGGGGGGGGTTCAGATACGCAGTATTTT	CATSREGGGGSDTQYF
NA	TRBJ1-1	NA	TRBV2	TGTGCCAAACGACAGCCCCCGAACACTGAAGCTTTCTTT	CAKRQPPNTEAFF
NA	TRBJ2-3	many	TRBV20-1	TGCAGTGCTAGAGATCGGAGGACTCTAAAGTATTTT	CSARDRRTLKYF
TRBD1	TRBJ1-1	many	TRBV6-2/TRBV6-3	TGTGCCAGCAGTTACGCCGGGACAGGGGGCGAGGAAGCTTTCTTT	CASSYAGTGGEEAFF
NA	TRBJ1-1	many	TRBV6-6	TGTGCCAGTGCCCCGGGGTTGGACACTGAAGCTTTCTTT	CASAPGLDTEAFF
TRBD1	TRBJ1-5	few	TRBV5-1	TGCGCCAGCAGCTTTGGGACAGGGAATTATCAGCCCCAGCATTTT	CASSFGTGNYQPQHF
NA	TRBJ2-1	many	TRBV24-1	TGTGCCACCAGTGTGAAAACTTACAATGAGCAGTTCTTC	CATSVKTYNEQFF
NA	TRBJ2-3	many	TRBV7-9	TGTGCCAGCAGTCAAACTAGCAATCTGGGCACAGATACGCAGTATTTT	CASSQTSNLGTDTQYF
NA	TRBJ1-4	many	TRBV29-1	TGCAGCGCCCGGTGGACTAATGAAAAACTGTTTTTT	CSARWTNEKLFF
NA	TRBJ1-1	many	TRBV19	TGTGCCAGTACCCAGCGGCGTGAAGCTTTCTTT	CASTQRREAFF
NA	TRBJ2-6	many	TRBV10-3	TGTGCCATCAGTGAGTCAGGGCGGGGGGCCAACGTCCTGACTTTC	CAISESGRGANVLTF
NA	TRBJ2-5	many	TRBV5-1	TGCGCCAGCAGCTTGGCGTCAGGAGAGACCCAGTACTTC	CASSLASGETQYF